These 2 T cell receptor beta chains came from one sample sequenced in a study of early T cells in non-severe SARS-CoV-2 infection. MiXCR, applied by TCRdb to the 5' RACE reads, yields one record per CDR3 protein. The repertoire includes tens of thousands of distinct CDR3 sequences, about 6.7% of them detected once, and more than 3.5% sits in the top ten. The sample comprised whole blood. The receptors come from an adult who was a healthcare worker with PCR-confirmed SARS-CoV-2 infection or an uninfected control (not recorded which).

This clonotype has a count of ten or more. The CDR3 sequence: CASRVRQGTGNQPQHF. In DNA, the CDR3 is TGTGCCAGCAGGGTACGACAGGGTACGGGCAATCAGCCCCAGCATTTT. V usage is TRBV28 and J usage is TRBJ1-5; TRBD1 matches at 7 bases. CDR1 MDHEN and CDR2 SYDVKM come from the germline V gene. The junction had 10 bases not matched to a gene; V was cut back by 6 bases and J by 2 bases. The length of the CDR3 is 16 residues.

This clonotype was picked up many times. The chain uses TRBV3-1 and TRBJ2-7, with 9 bases matching TRBD1. The CDR3 spans 15 residues. The germline V gene has CDR1 LGHDT and CDR2 YNNKEL (reference sequence). The J segment lost 5 bases and the V segment lost 4 bases, leaving 9 bases of the junction unmatched. The CDR3 DNA sequence: TGTGCCAGCAGCCTTCCGGGACAGGGTGCCCACGAGCAGTACTTC. It translates to CASSLPGQGAHEQYF.